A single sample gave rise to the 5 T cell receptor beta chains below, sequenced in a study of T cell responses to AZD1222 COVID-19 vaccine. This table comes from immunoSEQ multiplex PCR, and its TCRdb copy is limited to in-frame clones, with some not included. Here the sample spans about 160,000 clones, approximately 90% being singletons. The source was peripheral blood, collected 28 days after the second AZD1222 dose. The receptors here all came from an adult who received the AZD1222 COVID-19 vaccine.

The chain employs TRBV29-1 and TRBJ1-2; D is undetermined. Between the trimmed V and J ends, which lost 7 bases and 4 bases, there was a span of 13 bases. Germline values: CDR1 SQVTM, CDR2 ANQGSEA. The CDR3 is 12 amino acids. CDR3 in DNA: TGCAGCGCCGAGGCAGTCAGCTATGGCTACACCTTC. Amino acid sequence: CSAEAVSYGYTF. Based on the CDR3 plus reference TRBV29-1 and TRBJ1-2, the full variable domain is SAVISQKPSRDICQRGTSLTIQCQVDSQVTMMFWYRQQPGQSLTLIATANQGSEATYESGFVIDKFPISRPNLTFSTLTVSNMSPEDSSIYLCSAEAVSYGYTFGSGTRLTVV.

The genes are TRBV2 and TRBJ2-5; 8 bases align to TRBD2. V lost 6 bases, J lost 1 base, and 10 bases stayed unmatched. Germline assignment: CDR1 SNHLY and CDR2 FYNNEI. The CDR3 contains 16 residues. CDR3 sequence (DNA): TGTGCCAGCAGGGAGCCTAGCGGGTGGGGCCAAGAGACCCAGTACTTC. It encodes CASREPSGWGQETQYF.

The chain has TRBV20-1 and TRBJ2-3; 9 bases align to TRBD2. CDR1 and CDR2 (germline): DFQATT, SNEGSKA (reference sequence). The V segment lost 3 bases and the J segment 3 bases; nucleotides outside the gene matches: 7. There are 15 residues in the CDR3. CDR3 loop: CSASWRGGQTDTQYF. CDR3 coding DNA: TGCAGTGCTAGTTGGCGGGGGGGCCAAACAGATACGCAGTATTTT.

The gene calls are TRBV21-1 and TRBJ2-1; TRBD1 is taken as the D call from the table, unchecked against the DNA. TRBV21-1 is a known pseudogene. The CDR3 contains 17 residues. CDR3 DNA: TGTGCCAGCAGCAAAGGCCAGGTCTTCCATTCCTACAATGAGCAGTTCTTC. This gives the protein CASSKGQVFHSYNEQFF.

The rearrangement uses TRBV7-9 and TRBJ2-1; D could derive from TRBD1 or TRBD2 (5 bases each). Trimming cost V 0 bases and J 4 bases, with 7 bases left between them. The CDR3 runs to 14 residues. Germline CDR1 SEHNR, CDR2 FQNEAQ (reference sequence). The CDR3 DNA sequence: TGTGCCAGCAGCTTAGCGTGGGGGTACAATGAGCAGTTCTTC. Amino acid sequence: CASSLAWGYNEQFF.